This TCR beta chain was obtained from a study of cytomegalovirus exposure and HLA in healthy donors. General study results and limits: It was assumed in the presence/absence analyses that sequencing depth was roughly uniform across donors. In all likelihood, a cluster of highly shared sequence variants was a sequencing artifact. An analysis done earlier found most TCR beta V segments productive about 87% or about 30% of the time.

A multiplex PCR was run with 60 Vbeta primers and 13 Jbeta primers. Sequenced by immunoSEQ multiplex PCR; TCRdb stores in-frame clones only, minus some. The table lists tens of thousands of clones, around 78% of them singletons. The CDR3 has 14 amino acids. The ends were cut back, 4 bases at V and 0 bases at J, with 10 bases in the middle. Germline V gene sequence: CDR1 SGDLS, CDR2 YYNGEE. On this clone: Its antigen is unknown.

This TCR derives from a man aged 18 to 30 in good health and CMV-seropositive. The sequencing sample was made of PBMCs. V is TRBV9 and J is TRBJ2-5, with D perhaps TRBD2 (6 bases). CDR3 region: CASSPWTNQETQYF. The CDR3 DNA follows: TGTGCCAGCAGCCCCTGGACTAACCAAGAGACCCAGTACTTC.